This paragraph reports one T cell receptor beta chain. The CDR3 consists of 15 residues. CDR1 is MDHEN and CDR2 is SYDVKM in the germline V gene. With 6 bases removed from V and 0 bases from J, the gap between germline ends came to 12 bases. The data stem from a study of OX40 agonist ivuxolimab in advanced cancers. Here immunoSEQ multiplex PCR was the method, and the copy in TCRdb shows in-frame clones only, minus some. The sample has 24,000 or so clones, around 77% seen once; the top ten hold over 10%. The sequence was obtained from an adult with an advanced solid tumor such as melanoma, head and neck, liver or kidney cancer. Source: CD4+ or CD8+ T cells sorted from blood, taken in a trial of the OX40 agonist ivuxolimab. V gene TRBV28 combines with J gene TRBJ1-3; no clear D gene. DNA of the CDR3: TGTGCCAGCAGGCGACCTACGAGCTCTGGAAACACCATATATTTT. This sequence encodes CASRRPTSSGNTIYF.